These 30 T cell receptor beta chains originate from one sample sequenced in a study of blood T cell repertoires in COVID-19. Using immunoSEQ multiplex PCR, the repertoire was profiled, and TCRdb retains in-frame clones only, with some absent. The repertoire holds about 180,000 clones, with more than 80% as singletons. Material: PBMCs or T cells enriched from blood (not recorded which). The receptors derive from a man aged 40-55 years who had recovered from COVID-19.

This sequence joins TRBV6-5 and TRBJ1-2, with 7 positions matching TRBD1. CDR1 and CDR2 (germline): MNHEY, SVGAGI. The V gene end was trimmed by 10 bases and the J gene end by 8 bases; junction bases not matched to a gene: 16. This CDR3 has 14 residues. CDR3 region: CATKIAGQDKGYTF. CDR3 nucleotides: TGTGCCACCAAAATTGCCGGACAGGATAAAGGCTACACCTTC.

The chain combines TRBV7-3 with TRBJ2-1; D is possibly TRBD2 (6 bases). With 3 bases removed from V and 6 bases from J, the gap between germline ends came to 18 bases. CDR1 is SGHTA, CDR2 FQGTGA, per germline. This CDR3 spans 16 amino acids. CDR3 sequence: CASSFSTGVSVNEQFF. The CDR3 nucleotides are TGTGCCAGCAGCTTTTCTACGGGAGTATCAGTCAATGAGCAGTTCTTC. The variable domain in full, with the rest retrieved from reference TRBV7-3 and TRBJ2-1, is GAGVSQTPSNKVTEKGKYVELRCDPISGHTALYWYRQSLGQGPEFLIYFQGTGAADDSGLPNDRFFAVRPEGSVSTLKIQRTERGDSAVYLCASSFSTGVSVNEQFFGPGTRLTVL.

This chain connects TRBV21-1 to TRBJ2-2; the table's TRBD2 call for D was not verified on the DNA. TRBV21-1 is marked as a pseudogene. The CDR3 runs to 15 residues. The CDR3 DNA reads TGTGCCAGCAGCAATAACGGGGGGGACACCGGGGAGCTGTTTTTT. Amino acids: CASSNNGGDTGELFF.

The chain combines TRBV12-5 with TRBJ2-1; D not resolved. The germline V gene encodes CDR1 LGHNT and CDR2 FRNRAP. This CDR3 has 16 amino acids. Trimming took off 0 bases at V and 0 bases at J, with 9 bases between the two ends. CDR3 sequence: CASGLVVALSYNEQFF. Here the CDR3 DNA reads TGTGCTAGTGGTTTGGTGGTGGCCCTCTCCTACAATGAGCAGTTCTTC.

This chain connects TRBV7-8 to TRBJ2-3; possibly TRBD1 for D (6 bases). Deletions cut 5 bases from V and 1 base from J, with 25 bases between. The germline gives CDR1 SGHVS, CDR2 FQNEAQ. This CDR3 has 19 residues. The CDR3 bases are TGTGCCAGCAGCAAAAACCAGGGGCTGGTCCCTTCAGGCACAGATACGCAGTATTTT. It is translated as CASSKNQGLVPSGTDTQYF.

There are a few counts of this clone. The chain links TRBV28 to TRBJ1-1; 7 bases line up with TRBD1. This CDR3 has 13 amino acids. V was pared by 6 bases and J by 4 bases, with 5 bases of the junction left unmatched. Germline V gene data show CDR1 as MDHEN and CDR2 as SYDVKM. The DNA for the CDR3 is TGTGCCAGCAGAGGTGACAGGGTCACTGAAGCTTTCTTT. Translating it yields CASRGDRVTEAFF.

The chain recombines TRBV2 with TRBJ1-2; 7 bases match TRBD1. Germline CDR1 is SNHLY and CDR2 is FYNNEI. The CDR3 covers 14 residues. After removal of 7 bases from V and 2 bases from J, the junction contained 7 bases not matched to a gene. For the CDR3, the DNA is TGTGCCAGCAATGGAGACAGGGCGAACTATGGCTACACCTTC. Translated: CASNGDRANYGYTF.

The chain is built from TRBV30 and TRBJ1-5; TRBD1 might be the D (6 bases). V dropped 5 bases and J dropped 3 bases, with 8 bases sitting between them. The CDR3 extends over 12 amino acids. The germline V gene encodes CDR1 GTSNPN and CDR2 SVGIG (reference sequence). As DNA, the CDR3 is TGTGCCTGGGGACAGAACAATCAGCCCCAGCATTTT. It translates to CAWGQNNQPQHF.

CDR3 in DNA: TGTGCCAGCAGCGTTACATACACCGGGGAGCTGTTTTTT. The encoded protein is CASSVTYTGELFF. J is TRBJ2-2 and V is TRBV9, with unresolved D. The CDR3 spans 13 residues. Trimming took 2 bases from V and 3 from J, leaving 5 bases between them. Germline V gives CDR1 SGDLS, CDR2 YYNGEE.

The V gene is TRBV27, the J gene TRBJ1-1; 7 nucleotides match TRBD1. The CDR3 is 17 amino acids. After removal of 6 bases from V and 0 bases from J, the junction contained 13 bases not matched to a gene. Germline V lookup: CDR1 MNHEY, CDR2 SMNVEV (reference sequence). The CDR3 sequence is CASRPRGQVNMNTEAFF. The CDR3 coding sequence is TGTGCCAGCAGACCAAGGGGGCAGGTTAACATGAACACTGAAGCTTTCTTT.

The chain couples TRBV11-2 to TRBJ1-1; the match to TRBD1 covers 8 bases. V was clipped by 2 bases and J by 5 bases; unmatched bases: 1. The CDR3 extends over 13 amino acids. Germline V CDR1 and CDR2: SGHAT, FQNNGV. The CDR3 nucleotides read TGTGCCAGCAGCTTACAGGGGGCAACTGAAGCTTTCTTT. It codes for CASSLQGATEAFF.

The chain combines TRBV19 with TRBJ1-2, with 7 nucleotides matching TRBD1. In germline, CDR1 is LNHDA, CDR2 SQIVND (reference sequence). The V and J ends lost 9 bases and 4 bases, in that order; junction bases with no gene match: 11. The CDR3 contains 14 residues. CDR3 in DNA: TGTGCCAGCGCCACGCCGGGACAGATCTATGGCTACACCTTC. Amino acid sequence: CASATPGQIYGYTF.

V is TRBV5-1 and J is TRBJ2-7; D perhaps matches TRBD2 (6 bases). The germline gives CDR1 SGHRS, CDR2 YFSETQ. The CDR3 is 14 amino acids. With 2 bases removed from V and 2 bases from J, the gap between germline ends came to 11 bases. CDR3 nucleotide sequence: TGCGCCAGCAGCTTCGGGGGAAGCCCCTACGAGCAGTACTTC. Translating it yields CASSFGGSPYEQYF.

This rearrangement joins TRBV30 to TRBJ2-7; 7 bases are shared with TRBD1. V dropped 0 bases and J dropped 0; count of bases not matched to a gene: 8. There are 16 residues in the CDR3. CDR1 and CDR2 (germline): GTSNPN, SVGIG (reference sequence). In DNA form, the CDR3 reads TGTGCCTGGAGTGTGATGGGACAGCCTTCCTCCTACGAGCAGTACTTC. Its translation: CAWSVMGQPSSYEQYF.

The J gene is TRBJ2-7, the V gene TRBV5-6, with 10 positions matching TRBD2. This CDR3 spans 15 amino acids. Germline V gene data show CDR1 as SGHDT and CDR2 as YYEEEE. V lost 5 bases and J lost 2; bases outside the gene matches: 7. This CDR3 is CASRYGLAEAYEQYF. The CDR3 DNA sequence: TGTGCCAGCAGGTACGGACTAGCGGAAGCCTACGAGCAGTACTTC.

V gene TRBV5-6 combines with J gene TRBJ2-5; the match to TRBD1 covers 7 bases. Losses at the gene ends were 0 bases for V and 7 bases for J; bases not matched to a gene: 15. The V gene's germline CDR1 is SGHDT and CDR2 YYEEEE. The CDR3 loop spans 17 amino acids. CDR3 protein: CASSLEGAGGFGVTQYF. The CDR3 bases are TGTGCCAGCAGCTTGGAGGGGGCAGGGGGTTTTGGGGTGACCCAGTACTTC.

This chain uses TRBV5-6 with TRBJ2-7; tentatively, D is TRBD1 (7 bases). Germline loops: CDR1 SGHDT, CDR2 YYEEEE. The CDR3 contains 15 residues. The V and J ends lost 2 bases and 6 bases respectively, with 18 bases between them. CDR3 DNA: TGTGCCAGCAGCTTTGCGTCGGCAGGGGGACTCGAGCAGTACTTC. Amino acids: CASSFASAGGLEQYF.

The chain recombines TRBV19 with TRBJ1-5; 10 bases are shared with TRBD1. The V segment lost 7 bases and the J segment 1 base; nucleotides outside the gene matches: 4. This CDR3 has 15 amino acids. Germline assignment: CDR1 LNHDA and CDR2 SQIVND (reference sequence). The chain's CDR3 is CASIRTGGSNQPQHF. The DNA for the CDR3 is TGTGCCAGTATCCGGACAGGGGGAAGCAATCAGCCCCAGCATTTT.

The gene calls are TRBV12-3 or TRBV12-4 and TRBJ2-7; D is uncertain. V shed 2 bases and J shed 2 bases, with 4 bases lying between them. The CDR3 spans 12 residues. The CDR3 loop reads CASSLWPYEQYF. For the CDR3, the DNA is TGTGCCAGCAGTTTATGGCCCTACGAGCAGTACTTC.

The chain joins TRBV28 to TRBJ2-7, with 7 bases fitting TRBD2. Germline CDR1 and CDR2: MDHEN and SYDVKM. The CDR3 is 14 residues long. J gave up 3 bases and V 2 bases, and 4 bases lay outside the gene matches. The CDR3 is CASSLAREGYEQYF. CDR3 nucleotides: TGTGCCAGCAGTTTAGCCAGGGAGGGCTACGAGCAGTACTTC.

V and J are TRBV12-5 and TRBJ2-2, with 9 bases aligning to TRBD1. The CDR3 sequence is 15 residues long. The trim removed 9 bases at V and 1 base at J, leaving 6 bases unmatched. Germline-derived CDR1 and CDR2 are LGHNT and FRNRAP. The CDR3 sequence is CASARQGVNTGELFF. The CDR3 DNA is TGTGCTAGCGCGCGACAGGGGGTGAACACCGGGGAGCTGTTTTTT.

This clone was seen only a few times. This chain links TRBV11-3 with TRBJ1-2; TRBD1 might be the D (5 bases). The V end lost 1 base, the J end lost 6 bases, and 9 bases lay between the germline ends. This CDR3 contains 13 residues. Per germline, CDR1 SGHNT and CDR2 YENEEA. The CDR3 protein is CASSLGTDNGYTF. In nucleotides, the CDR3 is TGTGCCAGCAGCTTAGGCACGGACAATGGCTACACCTTC.

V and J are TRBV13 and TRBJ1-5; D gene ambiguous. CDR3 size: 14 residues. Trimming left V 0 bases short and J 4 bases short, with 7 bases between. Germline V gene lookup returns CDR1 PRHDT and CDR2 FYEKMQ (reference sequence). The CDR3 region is CASSLGGGNQPQHF. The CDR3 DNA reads TGTGCCAGCAGCTTAGGGGGAGGGAATCAGCCCCAGCATTTT.

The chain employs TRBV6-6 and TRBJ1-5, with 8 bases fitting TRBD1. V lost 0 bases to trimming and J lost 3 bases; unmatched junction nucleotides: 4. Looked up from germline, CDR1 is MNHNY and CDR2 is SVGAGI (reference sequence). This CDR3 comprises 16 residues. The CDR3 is CASSYSTGAHNQPQHF. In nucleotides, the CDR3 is TGTGCCAGCAGTTACTCGACAGGGGCACACAATCAGCCCCAGCATTTT.

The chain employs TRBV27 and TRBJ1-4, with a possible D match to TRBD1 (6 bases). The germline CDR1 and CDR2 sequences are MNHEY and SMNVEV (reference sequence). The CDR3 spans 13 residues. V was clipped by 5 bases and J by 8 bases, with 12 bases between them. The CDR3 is CASSKDRREKLFF. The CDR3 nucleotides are TGTGCCAGCAGTAAGGACAGACGGGAAAAACTGTTTTTT.

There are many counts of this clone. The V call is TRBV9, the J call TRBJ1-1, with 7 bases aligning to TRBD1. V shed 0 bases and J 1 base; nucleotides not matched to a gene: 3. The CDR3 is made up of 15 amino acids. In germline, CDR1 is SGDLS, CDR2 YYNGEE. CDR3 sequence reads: CASSVEGDRNTEAFF. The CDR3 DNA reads TGTGCCAGCAGCGTAGAAGGGGACAGGAACACTGAAGCTTTCTTT. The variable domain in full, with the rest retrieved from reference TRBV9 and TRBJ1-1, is DSGVTQTPKHLITATGQRVTLRCSPRSGDLSVYWYQQSLDQGLQFLIQYYNGEERAKGNILERFSAQQFPDLHSELNLSSLELGDSALYFCASSVEGDRNTEAFFGQGTRLTVV.

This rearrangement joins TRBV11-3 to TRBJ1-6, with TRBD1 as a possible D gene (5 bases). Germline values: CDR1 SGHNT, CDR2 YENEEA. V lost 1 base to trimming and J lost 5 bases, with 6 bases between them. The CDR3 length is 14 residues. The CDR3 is CASSLAGNNSPLHF. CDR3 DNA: TGTGCCAGCAGCTTAGCAGGGAATAATTCACCCCTCCACTTT.

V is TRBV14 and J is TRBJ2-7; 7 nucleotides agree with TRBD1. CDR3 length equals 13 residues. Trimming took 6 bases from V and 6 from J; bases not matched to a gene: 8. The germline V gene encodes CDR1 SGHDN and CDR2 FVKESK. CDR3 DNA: TGTGCCAGCAGACATCGGAACAGGGGCGAGCAGTACTTC. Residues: CASRHRNRGEQYF. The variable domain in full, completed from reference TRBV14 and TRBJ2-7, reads EAGVTQFPSHSVIEKGQTVTLRCDPISGHDNLYWYRRVMGKEIKFLLHFVKESKQDESGMPNNRFLAERTGGTYSTLKVQPAELEDSGVYFCASRHRNRGEQYFGPGTRLTVT.

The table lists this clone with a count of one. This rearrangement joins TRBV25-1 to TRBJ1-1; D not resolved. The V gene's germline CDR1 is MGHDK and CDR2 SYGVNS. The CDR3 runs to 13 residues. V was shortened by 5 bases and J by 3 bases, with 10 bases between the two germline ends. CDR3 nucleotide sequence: TGTGCCAGCAGTTATAACGGGTACACTGAAGCTTTCTTT. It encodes CASSYNGYTEAFF.

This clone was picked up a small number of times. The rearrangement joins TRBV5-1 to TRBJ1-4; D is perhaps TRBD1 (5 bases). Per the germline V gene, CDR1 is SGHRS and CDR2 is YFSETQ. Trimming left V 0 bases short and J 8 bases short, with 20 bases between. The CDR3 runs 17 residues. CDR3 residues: CASSLVGGWRQPEKLFF. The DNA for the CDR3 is TGCGCCAGCAGCTTGGTCGGGGGATGGCGACAACCAGAAAAACTGTTTTTT.